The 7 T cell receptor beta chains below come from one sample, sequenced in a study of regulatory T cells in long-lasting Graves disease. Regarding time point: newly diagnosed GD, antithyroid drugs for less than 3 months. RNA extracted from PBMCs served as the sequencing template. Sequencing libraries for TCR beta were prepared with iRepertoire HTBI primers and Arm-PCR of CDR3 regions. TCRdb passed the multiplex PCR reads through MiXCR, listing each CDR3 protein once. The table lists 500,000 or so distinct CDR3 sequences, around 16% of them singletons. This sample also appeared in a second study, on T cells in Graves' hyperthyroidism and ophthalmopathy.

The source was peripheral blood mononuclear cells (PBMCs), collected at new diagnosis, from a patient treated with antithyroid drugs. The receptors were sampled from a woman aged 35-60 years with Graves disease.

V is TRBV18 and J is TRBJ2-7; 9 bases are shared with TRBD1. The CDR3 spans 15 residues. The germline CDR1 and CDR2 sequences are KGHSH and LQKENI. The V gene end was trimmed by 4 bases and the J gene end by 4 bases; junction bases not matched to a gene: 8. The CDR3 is CASSLPGQGEYEQYF. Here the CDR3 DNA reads TGTGCCAGCTCACTCCCGGGACAGGGAGAATACGAGCAGTACTTC.

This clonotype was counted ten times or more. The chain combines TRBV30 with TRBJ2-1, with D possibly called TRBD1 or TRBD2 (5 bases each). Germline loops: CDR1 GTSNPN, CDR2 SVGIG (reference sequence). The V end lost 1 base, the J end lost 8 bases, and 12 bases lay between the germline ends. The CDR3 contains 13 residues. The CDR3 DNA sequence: TGTGCCTGGAGTGCGGGGACCACGGATGAGCAGTTCTTC. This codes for CAWSAGTTDEQFF.

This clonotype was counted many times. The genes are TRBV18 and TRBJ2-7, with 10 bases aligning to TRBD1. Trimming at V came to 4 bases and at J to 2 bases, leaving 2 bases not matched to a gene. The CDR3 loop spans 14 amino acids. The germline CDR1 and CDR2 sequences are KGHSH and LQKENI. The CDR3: CASSHGTGAYEQYF. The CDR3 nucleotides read TGTGCCAGCTCACACGGGACAGGGGCCTACGAGCAGTACTTC.

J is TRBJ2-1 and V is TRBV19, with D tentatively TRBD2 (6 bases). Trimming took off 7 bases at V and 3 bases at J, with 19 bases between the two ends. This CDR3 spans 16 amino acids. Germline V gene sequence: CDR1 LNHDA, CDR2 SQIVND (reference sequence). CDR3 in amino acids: CASTPPGASDYNEQFF. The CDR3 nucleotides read TGTGCCAGTACCCCTCCTGGGGCTAGCGACTACAATGAGCAGTTCTTC.

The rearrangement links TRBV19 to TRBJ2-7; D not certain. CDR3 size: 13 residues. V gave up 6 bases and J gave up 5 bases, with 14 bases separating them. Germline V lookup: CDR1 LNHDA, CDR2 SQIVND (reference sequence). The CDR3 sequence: CASSSRRRDEQYF. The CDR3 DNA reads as TGTGCCAGTAGCTCAAGGCGTCGGGACGAGCAGTACTTC.

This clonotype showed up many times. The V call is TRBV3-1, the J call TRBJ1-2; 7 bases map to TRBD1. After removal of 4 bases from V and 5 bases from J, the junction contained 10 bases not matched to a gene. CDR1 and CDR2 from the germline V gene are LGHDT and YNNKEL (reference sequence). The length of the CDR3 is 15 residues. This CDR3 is CASSPFGQALYGYTF. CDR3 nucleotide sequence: TGTGCCAGCAGCCCATTCGGACAGGCACTATATGGCTACACCTTC.

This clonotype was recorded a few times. The DNA for the CDR3 is TGTGCCAGCAGCTTACGGGACTCTGAAAAACTGTTTTTT. Translation: CASSLRDSEKLFF. This chain links TRBV7-2 with TRBJ1-4; maybe TRBD1 (5 bases). Germline V gene data show CDR1 as SGHTA and CDR2 as FQGNSA. The CDR3 extends over 13 amino acids. The V gene lost 2 bases and the J gene lost 7 bases, with 8 bases spanning the gap.